The 16 T cell receptor beta chains reported below all come from one sample, sequenced in a study of blood T cells in healthy people across ages. PCR was performed a second time for about 6 to 12 cycles using a sample-barcoded 5' primer and a J-beta primer mix. MiXCR was run by TCRdb on the 5' RACE reads, yielding one entry per CDR3 protein. The sample consists of some 920,000 distinct CDR3 sequences, roughly 50% of them appearing once. The sample comprised blood. Receptors were obtained from a woman in her fifties or sixties in good health.

The J gene is TRBJ2-1, the V gene TRBV20-1; TRBD1 matches 9 bases. The CDR3 contains 15 residues. The ends lost 2 bases at V and 5 bases at J; junction bases unmatched: 7. Germline-derived CDR1 and CDR2 are DFQATT and SNEGSKA (reference sequence). The DNA of the CDR3 is TGCAGTGCTAGAATCACGACAGGGGGAAACAATGAGCAGTTCTTC. Protein product: CSARITTGGNNEQFF.

In DNA, the CDR3 is TGTGCCAGCAGCCTGACGACGGGCAGGGCACCCACAGATACGCAGTATTTT. Translation: CASSLTTGRAPTDTQYF. This sequence joins TRBV7-8 and TRBJ2-3; perhaps TRBD1 as D (5 bases). CDR3 size: 17 residues. Trimming stripped 5 bases from V and 2 bases from J, with 20 bases between. Germline V gene lookup returns CDR1 SGHVS and CDR2 FQNEAQ.

The chain employs TRBV7-2 and TRBJ2-7; a weak D match, TRBD1 (6 bases). The CDR3 is 14 amino acids. With 2 bases removed from V and 5 bases from J, the gap between germline ends came to 13 bases. Germline assignment: CDR1 SGHTA and CDR2 FQGNSA. CDR3 in amino acids: CASSLLRTGNEQYF. DNA for the CDR3: TGTGCCAGCAGCTTACTTCGAACAGGGAACGAGCAGTACTTC.

This chain connects TRBV4-1 to TRBJ2-1; 8 bases line up with TRBD2. This CDR3 is 14 amino acids long. Germline CDR1 and CDR2: MGHRA and YSYEKL. V lost 2 bases to trimming and J lost 6 bases; unmatched junction nucleotides: 3. The CDR3 sequence is CASSQPGGFNEQFF. The CDR3 nucleotides read TGCGCCAGCAGCCAACCGGGAGGGTTCAATGAGCAGTTCTTC.

The chain's CDR3 is CASIHPGTATSGRLTDTQYF. CDR3 in DNA: TGTGCCAGCATCCACCCCGGGACAGCCACCTCAGGACGCCTCACAGATACGCAGTATTTT. This chain links TRBV7-9 with TRBJ2-3, with 7 nucleotides matching TRBD1. Trimming removed 7 bases from V and 2 bases from J; junction bases left unmatched: 24. Per the germline V gene, CDR1 is SEHNR and CDR2 is FQNEAQ (reference sequence). This CDR3 is 20 amino acids long.

Of note for this clonotype: Mismatch with germline at one junction end may stem from a read error. The chain carries TRBV5-1 and TRBJ1-1; 7 nucleotides line up with TRBD1. CDR3 length equals 13 residues. CDR1 SGHRS and CDR2 YFSETQ come from the germline V gene. The CDR3 spells CASTKTGNPEAFF. CDR3 DNA sequence: TGCGCCAGCACCAAGACAGGGAACCCTGAAGCTTTCTTT.

The rearrangement uses TRBV7-2 and TRBJ2-5; 10 positions match TRBD1. The CDR3 is 14 amino acids. Unmatched junction bases numbered 3, after V lost 5 bases and J lost 3 bases. Germline CDR1 reads SGHTA; CDR2 reads FQGNSA. CDR3 in amino acids: CASSTGTGEETQYF. DNA of the CDR3: TGTGCCAGCAGCACCGGGACAGGGGAAGAGACCCAGTACTTC.

The chain carries TRBV3-1 and TRBJ2-3; D unresolved. CDR1 and CDR2 from the germline V gene are LGHDT and YNNKEL (reference sequence). V lost 10 bases and J lost 2, with 13 bases in between. The CDR3 length is 13 residues. The CDR3 spells CATSEILTDTQYF. In DNA, the CDR3 is TGTGCCACCTCAGAGATACTCACAGATACGCAGTATTTT.

The CDR3 spells CASSGPGTSGFNEQYF. CDR3 in DNA: TGTGCCAGCAGCGGACCCGGGACTAGCGGTTTCAATGAGCAGTACTTC. The gene calls are TRBV9 and TRBJ2-7; 11 bases map to TRBD2. The CDR3 runs to 16 residues. Germline loops: CDR1 SGDLS, CDR2 YYNGEE. After removal of 3 bases from V and 7 bases from J, the junction contained 12 bases not matched to a gene.

This clonotype was detected a few times. This rearrangement joins TRBV5-1 to TRBJ2-1; 7 bases agree with TRBD2. This CDR3 comprises 16 residues. V trimming: 1 base; J trimming: 3 bases; junction bases outside the gene matches: 7. Germline CDR1 SGHRS, CDR2 YFSETQ. CDR3 amino acids: CASSLTQTSSYNEQFF. DNA for the CDR3: TGCGCCAGCAGCTTGACTCAGACTAGCAGCTACAATGAGCAGTTCTTC.

V usage is TRBV24-1 and J usage is TRBJ2-5; D remains ambiguous. This CDR3 has 15 residues. Germline V lookup: CDR1 KGHDR, CDR2 SFDVKD. The V end lost 3 bases, the J end lost 7 bases, and 17 bases lay between the germline ends. This CDR3 reads CATSDDVAFPGTQYF. CDR3 nucleotide sequence: TGTGCCACCAGTGATGACGTAGCCTTCCCGGGGACCCAGTACTTC.

This clonotype was detected only a few times. V is TRBV28 and J is TRBJ2-4; D unresolved. The CDR3 spans 11 residues. The V end lost 8 bases, the J end lost 14 bases, and 16 bases lay between the germline ends. CDR1 is MDHEN and CDR2 is SYDVKM in the germline V gene. CDR3 sequence: CASSKRLGKYF. CDR3 nucleotide sequence: TGTGCCAGCTCGAAACGGTTAGGGAAGTACTTC.

Only a few counts were recorded for this clonotype. The chain couples TRBV20-1 to TRBJ2-6; D gene uncertain. V lost 4 bases, J lost 4 bases, and 17 bases lay in between. This CDR3 has 16 residues. The germline V gene encodes CDR1 DFQATT and CDR2 SNEGSKA (reference sequence). The CDR3: CSATTAPPAGANVLTF. The CDR3, as DNA: TGCAGTGCTACCACGGCCCCCCCGGCGGGGGCCAACGTCCTGACTTTC.

The chain is built from TRBV3-1 and TRBJ1-2; a weak D match, TRBD1 (5 bases). Germline CDR1 LGHDT, CDR2 YNNKEL (reference sequence). The CDR3 length is 16 residues. Trimming shortened V by 2 bases and J by 4 bases, and 17 bases separated the two germline ends. The CDR3 protein is CASSQRAINTGYGYTF. DNA for the CDR3: TGTGCCAGCAGCCAACGGGCCATCAACACAGGCTATGGCTACACCTTC.

With regard to this clonotype: The DNA is omitted, as the CDR3 cannot be located on it reliably, and the CDR3 follows TCRdb's listing. The chain joins TRBV5-4 to TRBJ2-5; TRBD2, the D gene given by the table, was not confirmed from the DNA. 22 amino acids form the CDR3, both terminal residues included. Germline CDR1 and CDR2: SGHNT and YYREEE (reference sequence). CDR3 residues: CASSFYICSAMYRRGLYNEQYF.

This chain uses TRBV6-5 with TRBJ1-2; a weak D match, TRBD1 (6 bases). CDR1 and CDR2 from the germline V gene are MNHEY and SVGAGI. The CDR3 is 15 amino acids. V gave up 6 bases and J gave up 0 bases, with 14 bases separating them. The CDR3 here is CASSLARGANYGYTF. The CDR3 DNA reads TGTGCCAGCAGCCTCGCGAGGGGGGCTAACTATGGCTACACCTTC.